The rows below give T cell receptor beta chains drawn from one sample of a study of Ad26.COV2.S vaccination and SARS-CoV-2 variants. Measured with immunoSEQ multiplex PCR; TCRdb has only the in-frame clones, and not every one. This table holds a few hundred thousand clones, about 92% found once. This sample comprised peripheral blood, obtained in a trial of Ad26.COV2.S vaccine versus placebo. The receptors originated from a person aged 18-60 years who received the Ad26.COV2.S COVID-19 vaccine or a placebo. CDR3s leave out the opening cysteine and the closing phenylalanine or tryptophan. The order of the fields is J gene, clone size, V gene, CDR3 protein. Size values are once, few and many counts, or a class for expanded clones, and some rows have none.

J gene: TRBJ2-1; clone size: NA; V gene: TRBV5-4; CDR3 protein: ASRPPSVSYNEQF
J gene: TRBJ1-6; clone size: NA; V gene: TRBV7-2; CDR3 protein: ASTGGRAPGNSPLH
J gene: TRBJ1-1; clone size: few; V gene: TRBV28; CDR3 protein: ASSLFRTGPTEAF
J gene: TRBJ1-4; clone size: NA; V gene: TRBV21-1; CDR3 protein: ASSKVSRVEDEKLF
J gene: TRBJ2-7; clone size: NA; V gene: TRBV19; CDR3 protein: ASSIGGSSYEQY
J gene: TRBJ2-1; clone size: NA; V gene: TRBV13; CDR3 protein: ASSISSGSYNEQF
J gene: TRBJ2-7; clone size: once; V gene: TRBV5-1; CDR3 protein: ASSPRSGGLALEQY
J gene: TRBJ2-1; clone size: NA; V gene: TRBV7-8; CDR3 protein: ASSATGAGEGHEQF
J gene: TRBJ1-5; clone size: NA; V gene: TRBV11-3; CDR3 protein: ASSLVPGQPQH
J gene: TRBJ2-7; clone size: NA; V gene: TRBV28; CDR3 protein: ASKKQGVFYEQY
J gene: TRBJ2-7; clone size: NA; V gene: TRBV30; CDR3 protein: AWSVLGREGLSYEQY
J gene: TRBJ2-3; clone size: NA; V gene: TRBV4-3; CDR3 protein: TSSQEKEGGRDTQY
J gene: TRBJ2-7; clone size: NA; V gene: TRBV27; CDR3 protein: ASSLYPPQISDLYEQY
J gene: TRBJ2-7; clone size: once; V gene: TRBV3-1/TRBV3-2; CDR3 protein: ASSSGQGYEQY
J gene: TRBJ2-2; clone size: few; V gene: TRBV9; CDR3 protein: ASSVTGDGELF
J gene: TRBJ2-3; clone size: NA; V gene: TRBV28; CDR3 protein: ASSQGRTARQGTQY
J gene: TRBJ2-2; clone size: NA; V gene: TRBV4-3; CDR3 protein: ASSQGQGAGTGELF
J gene: TRBJ2-1; clone size: NA; V gene: TRBV2; CDR3 protein: ASSGGSSYNEQF
J gene: TRBJ2-1; clone size: NA; V gene: TRBV4-3; CDR3 protein: ASSQDRGGPSYNEQF
J gene: TRBJ2-2; clone size: NA; V gene: TRBV7-9; CDR3 protein: ASSLLSRGPDTGELF
J gene: TRBJ2-1; clone size: NA; V gene: TRBV29-1; CDR3 protein: SVVRDNRRTSGDNEQF
J gene: TRBJ1-5; clone size: NA; V gene: TRBV15; CDR3 protein: ATSPRDRPNQPQH
J gene: TRBJ1-5; clone size: few; V gene: TRBV5-6; CDR3 protein: ASRTGTALLNQPQH
J gene: TRBJ2-7; clone size: NA; V gene: TRBV7-8; CDR3 protein: ASSLAYYRDRGMYEQY
J gene: TRBJ2-2; clone size: NA; V gene: TRBV4-3; CDR3 protein: ASSQDYRGLTGELF
J gene: TRBJ2-7; clone size: NA; V gene: TRBV4-3; CDR3 protein: ASSRATGGSSYEQY
J gene: TRBJ2-2; clone size: NA; V gene: TRBV2; CDR3 protein: ASSSIGGTGELF
J gene: TRBJ1-5; clone size: NA; V gene: TRBV27; CDR3 protein: ASSWLGNNQPQH
J gene: TRBJ2-2; clone size: NA; V gene: TRBV2; CDR3 protein: ASSVENTGELF
J gene: TRBJ2-7; clone size: NA; V gene: TRBV5-1; CDR3 protein: ASSSGTGFDEQY
J gene: TRBJ2-1; clone size: NA; V gene: TRBV28; CDR3 protein: ASSLTSALSYNEQF
J gene: TRBJ2-1; clone size: once; V gene: TRBV29-1; CDR3 protein: SVEGWSSYNEQF
J gene: TRBJ2-2; clone size: few; V gene: TRBV5-1; CDR3 protein: ATHLGTANTGELF
J gene: TRBJ1-5; clone size: NA; V gene: TRBV13; CDR3 protein: ASSFGSKSNQPQH
J gene: TRBJ2-7; clone size: NA; V gene: TRBV11-2; CDR3 protein: ASSLRAGTSGLPYEQY
J gene: TRBJ1-5; clone size: NA; V gene: TRBV6-5; CDR3 protein: ASTPDVGQPQH
J gene: TRBJ2-5; clone size: NA; V gene: TRBV14; CDR3 protein: ASSAEETQY
J gene: TRBJ2-7; clone size: NA; V gene: TRBV2; CDR3 protein: ASSEGGGWAYEQY
J gene: TRBJ1-2; clone size: NA; V gene: TRBV7-2; CDR3 protein: ASSSPDRADNYGYT
J gene: TRBJ2-7; clone size: NA; V gene: TRBV18; CDR3 protein: ASSETGGFDEQY
J gene: TRBJ2-7; clone size: NA; V gene: TRBV5-5; CDR3 protein: ASSTGQGSYEQY
J gene: TRBJ1-4; clone size: NA; V gene: TRBV11-2; CDR3 protein: ASSRGEVTNEKLF
J gene: TRBJ1-1; clone size: NA; V gene: TRBV6-5; CDR3 protein: ASSRGTGNTEAF
J gene: TRBJ2-7; clone size: NA; V gene: TRBV4-2; CDR3 protein: ASSQTSGSYEQY
J gene: TRBJ2-1; clone size: NA; V gene: TRBV7-2; CDR3 protein: ASSLESYNEQF
J gene: TRBJ1-2; clone size: NA; V gene: TRBV29-1; CDR3 protein: SVVRSQYGYT
J gene: TRBJ2-5; clone size: once; V gene: TRBV5-6; CDR3 protein: ASSSQETQY
J gene: TRBJ2-7; clone size: NA; V gene: TRBV5-1; CDR3 protein: ASSLEVDSYEQY
J gene: TRBJ2-7; clone size: NA; V gene: TRBV5-3; CDR3 protein: ARFGWTSRNSYEQY
J gene: TRBJ1-6; clone size: NA; V gene: TRBV2; CDR3 protein: ASRSGVSYNSPLH
J gene: TRBJ2-3; clone size: NA; V gene: TRBV28; CDR3 protein: ASRGGVADTQY
J gene: TRBJ2-2; clone size: NA; V gene: TRBV7-2; CDR3 protein: ASSLSTGELF
J gene: TRBJ2-7; clone size: NA; V gene: TRBV18; CDR3 protein: ASSPREFPTYEQY
J gene: TRBJ2-3; clone size: NA; V gene: TRBV10-3; CDR3 protein: AITRDRVTSTDTQY
J gene: TRBJ2-4; clone size: NA; V gene: TRBV28; CDR3 protein: ASSPTVGKNIQY
J gene: TRBJ1-6; clone size: once; V gene: TRBV2; CDR3 protein: ASSPELTDSPLH
J gene: TRBJ2-7; clone size: NA; V gene: TRBV5-1; CDR3 protein: ASSLEAGRFHEQY
J gene: TRBJ2-6; clone size: NA; V gene: TRBV28; CDR3 protein: ASSLIRAGANVLT
J gene: TRBJ2-7; clone size: NA; V gene: TRBV7-8; CDR3 protein: ASSRGVSYEQY